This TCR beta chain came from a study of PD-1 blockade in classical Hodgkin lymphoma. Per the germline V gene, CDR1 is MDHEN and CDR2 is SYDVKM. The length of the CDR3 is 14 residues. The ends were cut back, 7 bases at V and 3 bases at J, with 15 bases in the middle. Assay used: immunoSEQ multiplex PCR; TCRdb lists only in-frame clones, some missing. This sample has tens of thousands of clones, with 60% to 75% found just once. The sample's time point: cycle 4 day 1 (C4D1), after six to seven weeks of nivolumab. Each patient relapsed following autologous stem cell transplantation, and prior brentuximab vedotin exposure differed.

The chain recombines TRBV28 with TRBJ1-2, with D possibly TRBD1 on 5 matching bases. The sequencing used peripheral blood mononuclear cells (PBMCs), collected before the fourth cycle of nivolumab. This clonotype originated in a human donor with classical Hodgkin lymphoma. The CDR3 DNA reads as TGTGCCAGCACCCTTTGGGGGGTAGACTATGGCTACACCTTC. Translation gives CASTLWGVDYGYTF.